These 20 T cell receptor beta chains came from one sample sequenced in a study of CXCR3-negative and CXCR3-positive naive CD8 T cells. The libraries of TRB cDNA were constructed through 5' RACE using UMI labels. TCRdb reprocessed the 5' RACE reads and reports one entry per CDR3 protein, with no DNA. The sample features 75,000 or so distinct CDR3 sequences, with 1.6% in its top ten. The sequenced sample was naive CXCR3- CD8+ T cells from blood. Described subset: CD45RO-CCR7+CD27+CD95- naive CD8+ T cells lacking CXCR3 (TNR3-). The receptors stem from a human donor in good health. Some clones in this sample may be carry-over from other donors' samples.

This chain connects TRBV7-2 to TRBJ2-1; TCRdb returns TRBD2, unconfirmable since there is no DNA. From germline, CDR1 is SGHTA and CDR2 FQGNSA. CDR3 size: 14 residues. The CDR3 loop is CASSSTLSGNEQFF. The full variable domain, its missing parts supplied by reference TRBV7-2 and TRBJ2-1, is GAGVSQSPSNKVTEKGKDVELRCDPISGHTALYWYRQSLGQGLEFLIYFQGNSAPDKSGLPSDRFSAERTGGSVSTLTIQRTQQEDSAVYLCASSSTLSGNEQFFGPGTRLTVL.

The chain is built from TRBV7-9 and TRBJ2-5; TCRdb indicates TRBD2, and absent DNA this call remains unverified. CDR3 length equals 14 residues. CDR1 and CDR2 from the germline V gene are SEHNR and FQNEAQ (reference sequence). The CDR3 here is CASSLVLPQETQYF. Combining the CDR3 with reference TRBV7-9 and TRBJ2-5 gives the whole variable domain DTGVSQNPRHKITKRGQNVTFRCDPISEHNRLYWYRQTLGQGPEFLTYFQNEAQLEKSRLLSDRFSAERPKGSFSTLEIQRTEQGDSAMYLCASSLVLPQETQYFGPGTRLLVL.

The gene calls are TRBV7-2 and TRBJ2-1; the TRBD2 assignment by TCRdb is unverifiable without DNA. Germline loops: CDR1 SGHTA, CDR2 FQGNSA. CDR3 size: 17 residues. The CDR3 sequence: CAITTLGLAGGRVEQFF.

This sequence joins TRBV29-1 and TRBJ1-2. Germline CDR1 is SQVTM and CDR2 is ANQGSEA. This CDR3 comprises 12 residues. The CDR3 here is CSVEDPGYGYTF.

The chain recombines TRBV7-6 with TRBJ2-7. This CDR3 has 12 residues. Germline lookup yields CDR1 SGHVS and CDR2 FNYEAQ. CDR3 amino acids: CASSSGNGEQYF.

V usage is TRBV5-1 and J usage is TRBJ2-1; TCRdb reports TRBD2, a call that lacks DNA to check it against. The CDR3 is 15 residues long. CDR1 and CDR2 from the germline V gene are SGHRS and YFSETQ. This CDR3 reads CASSWGLAGDNEQFF.

The rearrangement links TRBV9 to TRBJ2-3; with no DNA, the TCRdb D assignment of TRBD1 cannot be verified. CDR3 length equals 17 residues. Germline V CDR1 and CDR2: SGDLS, YYNGEE. CDR3: CASSANRDFGRTDTQYF.

The chain links TRBV10-3 to TRBJ1-2. Germline CDR1 reads ENHRY; CDR2 reads SYGVKD. The length of the CDR3 is 16 residues. CDR3 loop: CAISESRIGFWYGYTF.

The chain carries TRBV10-1 and TRBJ2-7. The germline gives CDR1 WNHNN, CDR2 SYGVQD (reference sequence). The CDR3 length is 13 residues. This CDR3 reads CASSEVVGYEQYF.

The chain couples TRBV27 to TRBJ2-7; absent DNA, TCRdb's TRBD1 call cannot be checked. Germline CDR1 and CDR2: MNHEY and SMNVEV (reference sequence). The CDR3 loop spans 12 amino acids. The CDR3 reads CASGLGAREQYF.

The chain is built from TRBV5-1 and TRBJ1-1; TCRdb returns TRBD1, unconfirmable since there is no DNA. Germline CDR1 reads SGHRS; CDR2 reads YFSETQ. CDR3 length equals 16 residues. This CDR3 reads CASSFLQQGGNTEAFF.

The rearrangement uses TRBV27 and TRBJ1-1; the D call from TCRdb, TRBD1, cannot be confirmed without DNA. The CDR3 is made up of 14 amino acids. CDR1 MNHEY and CDR2 SMNVEV come from the germline V gene (reference sequence). CDR3 region: CASSPDRLNTEAFF.

V and J are TRBV7-9 and TRBJ2-7. CDR1 and CDR2 (germline): SEHNR, FQNEAQ (reference sequence). The CDR3 extends over 13 amino acids. The chain's CDR3 is CASSFQHRAEQYF. Full variable domain (remainder filled in from reference TRBV7-9 and TRBJ2-7): DTGVSQNPRHKITKRGQNVTFRCDPISEHNRLYWYRQTLGQGPEFLTYFQNEAQLEKSRLLSDRFSAERPKGSFSTLEIQRTEQGDSAMYLCASSFQHRAEQYFGPGTRLTVT.

The CDR3 sequence: CASSLMTGGPFSGANVLTF. The rearrangement links TRBV7-9 to TRBJ2-6; TCRdb lists TRBD1, though no DNA is available to test this call. Per the germline V gene, CDR1 is SEHNR and CDR2 is FQNEAQ (reference sequence). The CDR3 is 19 residues long.

The V and J genes are TRBV29-1 and TRBJ2-7; there is no DNA to check the TCRdb D call of TRBD2. This CDR3 comprises 11 residues. Germline V CDR1 and CDR2: SQVTM, ANQGSEA. The CDR3 spells CSGGGFYEQYF.

V is TRBV29-1 and J is TRBJ1-2. Germline-derived CDR1 and CDR2 are SQVTM and ANQGSEA. The CDR3 consists of 13 residues. The chain's CDR3 is CSVEELQLNGYTF.

The chain carries TRBV4-1 and TRBJ2-7; the D call of TRBD1 rests on TCRdb alone, since no DNA is present to check it. Germline values: CDR1 MGHRA, CDR2 YSYEKL. The CDR3 loop spans 12 amino acids. The CDR3 reads CASSDRGYEQYF.

This chain joins TRBV7-9 and TRBJ1-1; checking the TCRdb D call of TRBD1 is not possible without DNA. This CDR3 spans 16 amino acids. Germline loops: CDR1 SEHNR, CDR2 FQNEAQ (reference sequence). This CDR3 reads CASSPPEAAVLTEAFF.

This sequence joins TRBV29-1 and TRBJ2-7; the D gene TCRdb calls, TRBD1, cannot be checked with no DNA. CDR1 and CDR2 (germline): SQVTM, ANQGSEA. This CDR3 contains 15 residues. CDR3 region: CSVVLTGQESYEQYF.

V usage is TRBV29-1 and J usage is TRBJ2-5. Looked up from germline, CDR1 is SQVTM and CDR2 is ANQGSEA. CDR3 length: 11 residues. The CDR3 spells CSVEQVGTQYF. The full variable domain, its missing parts supplied by reference TRBV29-1 and TRBJ2-5, is SAVISQKPSRDICQRGTSLTIQCQVDSQVTMMFWYRQQPGQSLTLIATANQGSEATYESGFVIDKFPISRPNLTFSTLTVSNMSPEDSSIYLCSVEQVGTQYFGPGTRLLVL.